This T cell receptor (beta chain) was identified in a study of cytomegalovirus exposure and HLA in healthy donors. The PCR used 60 Vbeta and 13 Jbeta primers. Using immunoSEQ multiplex PCR, the repertoire was profiled, and TCRdb retains in-frame clones only, with some absent. The sample holds about 150,000 clones, over 60% seen once. The CDR3 is made up of 13 amino acids. The germline V and J ends were trimmed by 4 bases and 3 bases, with 8 bases remaining between them. Germline CDR1 reads SGHTA; CDR2 reads FQGTGA. Overall study findings and caveats: A likely sequencing artifact accounted for one observed cluster of highly shared sequence variants. Across donors, sequencing depth was assumed by presence/absence analyses to be roughly uniform. TCR beta chains numbering some 160 were designated cytomegalovirus-associated.

A remark on this clone: What it recognizes is unknown.

Source material: PBMCs. The TCR sequence derives from a man in his forties in good health and CMV-seropositive. The chain links TRBV7-3 to TRBJ2-3, with no clear D. CDR3 nucleotide sequence: TGTGCCAGCAGCTCCGTCCAGACAGATACGCAGTATTTT. The encoded protein is CASSSVQTDTQYF.